This T cell receptor (beta chain) was found in a study of somatic mutations in cytotoxic T cells in rheumatoid arthritis. General study results and limits: Some patients, 8 of 65, had a largest CD8+ clone that exceeded 20% of CD8+ cells.

CDR3 size: 15 residues. V gave up 0 bases and J gave up 5 bases; unmatched junction bases: 5. Germline V lookup: CDR1 MNHEY, CDR2 SVGAGI. Turning to this clone: Its specificity is unknown.

TCRdb's table, derived via immunoSEQ multiplex PCR, lists solely in-frame clones and lacks some. The sample includes some 30,000 clones, around nine tenths of them seen just once. The chain recombines TRBV6-5 with TRBJ1-1; 8 bases are a match to TRBD1. The sample was CD8+ T cells sorted from blood. This receptor was obtained from an adult with rheumatoid arthritis. CDR3 coding DNA: TGTGCCAGCAGTTACTCGACAGGGGTCGGGACTGAAGCTTTCTTT. Protein product: CASSYSTGVGTEAFF.